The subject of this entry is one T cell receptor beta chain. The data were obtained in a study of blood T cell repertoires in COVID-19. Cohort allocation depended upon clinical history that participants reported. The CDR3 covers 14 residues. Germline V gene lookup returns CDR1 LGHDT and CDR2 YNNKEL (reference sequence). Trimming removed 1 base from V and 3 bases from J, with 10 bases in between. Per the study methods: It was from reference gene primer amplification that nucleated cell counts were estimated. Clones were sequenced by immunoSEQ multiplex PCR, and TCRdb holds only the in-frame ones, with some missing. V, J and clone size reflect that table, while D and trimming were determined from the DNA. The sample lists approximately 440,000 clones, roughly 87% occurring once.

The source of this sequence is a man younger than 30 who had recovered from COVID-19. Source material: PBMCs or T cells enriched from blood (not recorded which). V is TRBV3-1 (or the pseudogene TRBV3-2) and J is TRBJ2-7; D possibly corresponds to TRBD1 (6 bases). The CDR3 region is CASSQVNRVYEQYF. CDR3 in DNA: TGTGCCAGCAGCCAAGTCAACAGGGTCTACGAGCAGTACTTC.